The following is a TCR beta chain sequence with its context. The antigen is not known. Primed by a sample-barcoded 5' primer and a J-beta primer mix, a second PCR proceeded for about 7 to 11 cycles. TCRdb recomputed calls from the 5' RACE reads with MiXCR, one row per CDR3 protein. The sample yields around 850,000 distinct CDR3 sequences, about 36% seen once. The data originate from a study of blood T cells in healthy people across ages. Trimming removed 6 bases at V and 1 base at J, with 13 bases between. The germline gives CDR1 DFQATT, CDR2 SNEGSKA (reference sequence). The CDR3 is made up of 14 amino acids. Study outcomes and limitations: Estimated diversity, derived from one million T cells, was regarded as an underestimate.

The chain carries TRBV20-1 and TRBJ2-4; TRBD2 is a possible D gene (6 bases). Sequenced material: blood. The clonotype was recovered from a man between 18 and 29 years old in good health. CDR3 in DNA: TGCAGTGCCCGACTAGTAAGGGCCAAAAACATTCAGTACTTC. It is translated as CSARLVRAKNIQYF.